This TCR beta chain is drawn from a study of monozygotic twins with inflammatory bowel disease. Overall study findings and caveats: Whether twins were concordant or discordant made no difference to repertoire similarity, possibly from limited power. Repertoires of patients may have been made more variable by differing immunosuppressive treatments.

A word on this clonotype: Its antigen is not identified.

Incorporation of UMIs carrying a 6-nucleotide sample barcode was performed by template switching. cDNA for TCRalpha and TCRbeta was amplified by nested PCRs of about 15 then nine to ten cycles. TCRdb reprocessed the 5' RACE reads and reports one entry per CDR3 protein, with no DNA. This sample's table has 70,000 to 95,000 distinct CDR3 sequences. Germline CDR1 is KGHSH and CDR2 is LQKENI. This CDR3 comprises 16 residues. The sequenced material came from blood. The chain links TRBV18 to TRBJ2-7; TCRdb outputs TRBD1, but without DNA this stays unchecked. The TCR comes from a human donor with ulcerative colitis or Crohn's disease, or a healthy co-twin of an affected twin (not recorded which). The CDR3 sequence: CASSPPGTGRLDEQYF.